This entry lists 15 T cell receptor beta chains sequenced from one sample in a study of siplizumab effects on memory and regulatory T cells. Sequencing was performed with immunoSEQ multiplex PCR; in TCRdb, only in-frame clones are kept and a portion is missing. This sample has some 100,000 clones, with over 85% found just once. The specimen was CD8+ T cells sorted from blood. Receptors originate from a human donor in good health.

The chain links TRBV6-6 to TRBJ1-4; 8 bases match TRBD1. V dropped 8 bases and J dropped 4; count of bases not matched to a gene: 0. The CDR3 is 12 amino acids. Looked up from germline, CDR1 is MNHNY and CDR2 is SVGAGI (reference sequence). Written as DNA, the CDR3 is TGTGCCAGCGGACAGGGTAATGAAAAACTGTTTTTT. This gives the protein CASGQGNEKLFF.

This clone was detected only a few times. This chain joins TRBV19 and TRBJ1-1; tentative D call: TRBD1 (5 bases). Trimming removed 3 bases at V and 4 bases at J, with 15 bases between. In germline, CDR1 is LNHDA, CDR2 SQIVND (reference sequence). CDR3 length: 15 residues. The CDR3 DNA follows: TGTGCCAGTAGTATCTCAGACAGCTTCTCCACTGAAGCTTTCTTT. It is translated as CASSISDSFSTEAFF.

This chain links TRBV4-2 with TRBJ2-7; D perhaps matches TRBD1 (5 bases). CDR3 length equals 15 residues. Germline values: CDR1 LGHNA, CDR2 YNFKEQ. Trimming stripped 3 bases from V and 6 bases from J, with 18 bases between. The CDR3 DNA reads as TGTGCCAGCAGCCACCTAAGGACAAGGCCTTTCGAGCAGTACTTC. As protein: CASSHLRTRPFEQYF.

This clone was detected once. The rearrangement joins TRBV20-1 to TRBJ2-1; 7 bases align to TRBD2. Germline loops: CDR1 DFQATT, CDR2 SNEGSKA (reference sequence). The CDR3 covers 11 residues. The J segment lost 8 bases and the V segment lost 6 bases, leaving 4 bases of the junction unmatched. The CDR3 coding sequence is TGCAGTGCGGGCGGGAGCTATGAGCAGTTCTTC. Amino acids: CSAGGSYEQFF.

The chain employs TRBV11-2 and TRBJ2-1; TRBD2 might be the D (6 bases). Germline V gene data show CDR1 as SGHAT and CDR2 as FQNNGV. The CDR3 contains 16 residues. The V end lost 6 bases, the J end lost 3 bases, and 18 bases lay between the germline ends. CDR3 DNA sequence: TGTGCCAGCAGTTCCTCGGAGGGGTCTCTCTACAATGAGCAGTTCTTC. Encoded protein: CASSSSEGSLYNEQFF.

The V and J genes are TRBV19 and TRBJ2-7; 10 nucleotides match TRBD1. The V gene end was trimmed by 6 bases and the J gene end by 5 bases; junction bases not matched to a gene: 10. Germline loops: CDR1 LNHDA, CDR2 SQIVND (reference sequence). The CDR3 has 15 amino acids. The CDR3 coding sequence is TGTGCCAGTAGACTCAAAGGGACAGGGGTCCACGAGCAGTACTTC. Translated, it gives CASRLKGTGVHEQYF.

The chain recombines TRBV14 with TRBJ2-2; D might be TRBD1 (6 bases). This CDR3 comprises 14 residues. Trimming pared 4 bases from V and 5 bases from J, leaving 11 bases between. Germline V CDR1 and CDR2: SGHDN, FVKESK. DNA for the CDR3: TGTGCCAGCAGCCCGGTAGACAGGACCGGGGAGCTGTTTTTT. Residues: CASSPVDRTGELFF.

This clone was counted only a few times. This chain links TRBV7-2 with TRBJ1-2; D gene unclear. The V end was cut by 5 bases, the J end by 7 bases, with 8 bases between. The CDR3 contains 11 residues. In germline, CDR1 is SGHTA, CDR2 FQGNSA. The CDR3 coding sequence is TGTGCCAGCAGCCTCCTGGGTGGCTACACCTTC. It translates to CASSLLGGYTF.

The CDR3 sequence: CASSPRTSGGAETQYF. The CDR3 coding sequence is TGTGCCAGCAGCCCACGGACTAGCGGGGGAGCAGAGACCCAGTACTTC. The rearrangement joins TRBV11-3 to TRBJ2-5, with 13 bases fitting TRBD2. Trimming cost V 5 bases and J 4 bases; bases outside gene matches: 7. The CDR3 sequence is 16 residues long. Germline CDR1 reads SGHNT; CDR2 reads YENEEA.

The chain joins TRBV7-6 to TRBJ2-3; D not resolved. The germline V and J ends were trimmed by 1 base and 0 bases, with 8 bases remaining between them. Germline-derived CDR1 and CDR2 are SGHVS and FNYEAQ. CDR3 length equals 15 residues. The DNA of the CDR3 is TGTGCCAGCAGCTTAGTTCCAGGTAGCACAGATACGCAGTATTTT. It codes for CASSLVPGSTDTQYF.

This CDR3 reads CASSYSNPGTEAFF. CDR3 DNA: TGTGCCAGCAGTTACTCTAACCCGGGCACTGAAGCTTTCTTT. This chain links TRBV6-5 with TRBJ1-1; D is unclear. The CDR3 loop spans 14 amino acids. V lost 0 bases, J lost 4 bases, and 9 bases lay in between. Germline CDR1 and CDR2: MNHEY and SVGAGI.

This rearrangement joins TRBV7-8 to TRBJ2-3, with D possibly TRBD2 on 5 matching bases. The CDR3 totals 13 residues. V was cut by 8 bases and J by 2 bases, with 11 bases left in between. Germline V gene sequence: CDR1 SGHVS, CDR2 FQNEAQ. The CDR3 loop is CASERPDTDTQYF. The DNA for the CDR3 is TGTGCCAGCGAGCGGCCAGACACAGATACGCAGTATTTT.

This clone showed up just a few times. This sequence joins TRBV19 and TRBJ1-1; 8 positions match TRBD1. The CDR3 has 15 amino acids. CDR1 is LNHDA, CDR2 SQIVND, per germline (reference sequence). V was pared by 3 bases and J by 1 base, with 4 bases of the junction left unmatched. This CDR3 is CASSIDRGENTEAFF. DNA for the CDR3: TGTGCCAGTAGTATTGACAGGGGTGAGAACACTGAAGCTTTCTTT.

This rearrangement joins TRBV4-1 to TRBJ2-7; D uncertain. Between the trimmed V and J ends, which lost 0 bases and 0 bases, there was a span of 6 bases. Germline CDR1 MGHRA, CDR2 YSYEKL. The CDR3 is 14 residues long. CDR3 protein: CASSQDPSSYEQYF. The CDR3, as DNA: TGCGCCAGCAGCCAAGACCCGAGCTCCTACGAGCAGTACTTC.

The chain employs TRBV12-1 and TRBJ2-3; no check of the table's D call, TRBD2, against the DNA was made. TRBV12-1 is marked as a pseudogene. CDR3 length: 16 amino acids. In DNA, the CDR3 is TGTGCCAGCGGGCCGGAGGGCGGGCGCTTCCCAGATACGCAGTATTTT. Protein: CASGPEGGRFPDTQYF.